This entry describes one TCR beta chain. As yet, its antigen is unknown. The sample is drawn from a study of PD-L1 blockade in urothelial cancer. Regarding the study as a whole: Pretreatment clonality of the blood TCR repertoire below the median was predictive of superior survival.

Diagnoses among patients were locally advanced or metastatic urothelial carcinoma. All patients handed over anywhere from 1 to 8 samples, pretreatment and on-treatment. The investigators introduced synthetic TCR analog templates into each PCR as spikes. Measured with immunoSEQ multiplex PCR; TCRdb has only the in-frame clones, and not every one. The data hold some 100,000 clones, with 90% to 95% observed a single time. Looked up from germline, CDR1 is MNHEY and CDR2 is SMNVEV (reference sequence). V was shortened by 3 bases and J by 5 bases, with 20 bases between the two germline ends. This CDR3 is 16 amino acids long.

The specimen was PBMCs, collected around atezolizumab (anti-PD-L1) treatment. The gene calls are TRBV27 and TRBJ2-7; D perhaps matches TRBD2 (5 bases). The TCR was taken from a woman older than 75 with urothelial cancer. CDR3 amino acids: CASSFISGGLFHEQYF. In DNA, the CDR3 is TGTGCCAGCAGTTTTATCTCCGGAGGACTTTTCCACGAGCAGTACTTC.